The T cell receptor beta chain described here comes from a study of shared clonotypes between healthy human individuals (dated by TCRdb to about 2020). About the investigation overall: Two women and a few men aged 18 to 49 years were included in the cohort. For each donor, three plates each were used for CD4 naive and CD4 memory, two plates were used for CD8 naive, and one plate was used for CD8 memory. To estimate repertoire size and how much clonotypes are shared between individuals, the study performed deep sequencing of blood TCR repertoires from a few healthy adults. Different laboratories and diverse techniques were used to prepare libraries and sequence TCR repertoires, to increase sequencing depth and limit assay-specific biases. Leukapheresis yielded between about 0.85 and 9.5 billion PBMCs per donor.

Donors were healthy HIV-negative adults with no recently reported acute infections or vaccinations. Every donor was a Caucasian adult residing in Nashville, Tennessee, USA. CD4+ T cells were enriched by magnetic negative selection; naive cells were then positively selected on CD45RA, and the negative fraction formed the memory subset. Blood was obtained by leukapheresis, after which PBMCs were separated by Ficoll-Histopaque density gradient centrifugation and cryopreserved in liquid nitrogen vapor phase. Analytical flow cytometry was used to check the purity and quantity of every magnetically sorted T cell population. Each sorted fraction had its genomic DNA isolated and then quantified by UV absorbance on a Nanodrop 2000c. Study-level results and caveats: Incomplete sequencing was indicated by rarefaction of sorted-subset datasets, despite the large sequencing depth. Higher generation probabilities were observed for clonotypes shared by all four sorted-subset donors than for non-shared clonotypes. Naive subsets generally had larger estimated clonotype richness than memory subsets did. Pairwise subsampling indicated that sequencing depth was expected to affect the degree of clonotype sharing among donors. Only blood was sampled, and tissue TCR repertoires likely differ from those in blood. Because the study included a small number of donors, the genetic and exposure-history diversity represented was limited. Across four donors, approximately 4.6% of naive CD4, roughly 3.5% of naive CD8, 2.3% of memory CD4, and about 0.4% of memory CD8 clonotypes were shared.

Details on this clone: Its antigen is not yet known. Base qualities are not provided; no much larger clone lies one nucleotide away.

TCR CDR3 regions were amplified from genomic DNA by multiplex PCR using the deep immunoSEQ assay. For each cell subset, the extracted genomic DNA was distributed evenly across all wells of several immunoSEQ 96-well plates, and each plate served as one replicate. For sorted subsets, roughly 0.2 ug genomic DNA, equal to 30,000 to 35,000 T cell genomes, was loaded into each replicate PCR. Purified libraries were measured with a Qubit 3.0 fluorometer, size-checked on a Bioanalyzer 2100, and measured again with the KAPA Library Quantification kit. Every immunoSEQ 96-well plate was sequenced on a dedicated single-read 150-cycle Illumina NextSeq 550 flow cell. Per the source publication's procedure: The immunoSEQ output contained only junctional sequences without quality scores, so filtering could not match that applied to full-length reads. To assign V/J genes and CDR3, sequences were annotated against IMGT germline references using PyIR, a Python wrapper for IgBLAST v1.9. Any read was removed if the V/J assignment was weak (E-value above 1e-6), the CDR3 was missing, or the read contained stop codons, out-of-frame junctions, or ambiguous translated residues. A V3J clonotype was defined by an identical inferred V gene, J gene, and CDR3 amino acid sequence. The percentage overlap between two repertoires was calculated by dividing the number of shared unique clonotypes by the size of the smaller repertoire. Three approaches were used to assess repertoire richness: RTK rarefaction, the Chao1 estimator, and Recon v2.1 estimates of unobserved clonotypes. For all TCRbeta clonotypes obtained by the gDNA method from several donors, generation probabilities were computed with OLGA. TCRdb mirrors the immuneACCESS table, restricted to in-frame sequences. Some clones are absent from its copies; in checked studies, under half trace to an unresolved V gene, and the reason for the others is unknown. That table gives V, J and clone size, and the DNA gave D and trimming. For this sample the table gives roughly 1,100,000 clones, of which approximately 68% were detected only once. Approximately 1.5% of the sample goes to the ten largest clones.

V is pared back by 6 bases and J by 5 bases, with 13 bases lying between the germline termini. Taken from the germline V gene, the CDR1 and CDR2 loops are MDHEN and SYDVKM. There are 13 amino acids in the CDR3, from cysteine to phenylalanine inclusive. Only the CDR3 part of the read is kept: 39 bases, read in frame from the first base. Rearrangement joined TRBV28 to TRBJ2-5; no confident D gene assignment can be made. The sequencing sample was made of memory CD4+ T cells sorted from blood. The cell subset or site label for this specimen denotes: CD45RA-negative fraction. This TCR was recovered from a man between 18 and 35 years old in good health. The DNA sequence reads TGTGCCAGCAGCCAAACTCCTCGGGAGACCCAGTACTTC. This sequence encodes CASSQTPRETQYF. Outside the CDR3, residues come from the reference TRBV28 and TRBJ2-5 proteins, so the full variable domain is: DVKVTQSSRYLVKRTGEKVFLECVQDMDHENMFWYRQDPGLGLRLIYFSYDVKMKEKGDIPEGYSVSREKKERFSLILESASTNQTSMYLCASSQTPRETQYFGPGTRLLVL.